This TCR beta chain came from a study of blood T cell repertoires in COVID-19. The repertoire was sequenced with immunoSEQ multiplex PCR; TCRdb's copy has only in-frame clones and lacks some. The sample carries about 73,000 clones, 77% recorded once. V shed 4 bases, J shed 10 bases, and the junction held 20 bases outside the gene matches. The CDR3 consists of 17 residues. Germline V gene lookup returns CDR1 SGHVS and CDR2 FQNEAQ. The sequencing input was peripheral blood. This chain connects TRBV7-8 to TRBJ1-1; the match to TRBD1 covers 8 bases. The clonotype originates from a man between 65 and 85 years old with COVID-19, enrolled during active disease. CDR3 in amino acids: CASSSTWPGTGILAAFF. In nucleotides, the CDR3 is TGTGCCAGCAGCTCTACCTGGCCCGGGACAGGAATATTAGCAGCTTTCTTT.